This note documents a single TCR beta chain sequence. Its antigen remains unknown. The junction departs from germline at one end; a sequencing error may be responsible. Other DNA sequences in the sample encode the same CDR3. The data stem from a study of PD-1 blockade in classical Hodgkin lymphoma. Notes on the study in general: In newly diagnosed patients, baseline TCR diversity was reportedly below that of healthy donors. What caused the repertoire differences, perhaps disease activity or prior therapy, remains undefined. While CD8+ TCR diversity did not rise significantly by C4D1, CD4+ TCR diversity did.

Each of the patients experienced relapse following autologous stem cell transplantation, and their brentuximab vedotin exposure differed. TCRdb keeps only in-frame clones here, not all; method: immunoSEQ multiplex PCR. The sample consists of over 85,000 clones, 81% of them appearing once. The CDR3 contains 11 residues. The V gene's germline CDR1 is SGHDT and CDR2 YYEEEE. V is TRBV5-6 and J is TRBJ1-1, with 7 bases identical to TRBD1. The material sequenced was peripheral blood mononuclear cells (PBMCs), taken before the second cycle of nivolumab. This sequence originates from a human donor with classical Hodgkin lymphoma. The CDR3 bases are TGTGCCAGCACCCAGGGGGGAGAAGCTTTCTTC. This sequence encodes CASTQGGEAFF.